This entry is about one T cell receptor (beta chain). Germline assignment: CDR1 SGHRS and CDR2 YFSETQ. The CDR3 consists of 14 residues. V lost 5 bases and J lost 1, with 12 bases in between. Use of 60 Vbeta and 13 Jbeta primers characterized the PCR. Libraries were prepared by immunoSEQ multiplex PCR; TCRdb keeps only in-frame clonotypes and omits some of them. The sample gives 180,000 or so clones, over 80% of which show up once; more than 1.5% is in the top ten. The record originates from a study of cytomegalovirus exposure and HLA in healthy donors. V gene TRBV5-1 combines with J gene TRBJ1-1, with D tentatively TRBD1 (5 bases). The receptor's source is a man aged 35-49 years in good health and CMV-seronegative. The sequenced material came from PBMCs. DNA of the CDR3: TGCGCCAGCAGAGGAGGGACGGCGAACACTGAAGCTTTCTTT. Its protein is CASRGGTANTEAFF.